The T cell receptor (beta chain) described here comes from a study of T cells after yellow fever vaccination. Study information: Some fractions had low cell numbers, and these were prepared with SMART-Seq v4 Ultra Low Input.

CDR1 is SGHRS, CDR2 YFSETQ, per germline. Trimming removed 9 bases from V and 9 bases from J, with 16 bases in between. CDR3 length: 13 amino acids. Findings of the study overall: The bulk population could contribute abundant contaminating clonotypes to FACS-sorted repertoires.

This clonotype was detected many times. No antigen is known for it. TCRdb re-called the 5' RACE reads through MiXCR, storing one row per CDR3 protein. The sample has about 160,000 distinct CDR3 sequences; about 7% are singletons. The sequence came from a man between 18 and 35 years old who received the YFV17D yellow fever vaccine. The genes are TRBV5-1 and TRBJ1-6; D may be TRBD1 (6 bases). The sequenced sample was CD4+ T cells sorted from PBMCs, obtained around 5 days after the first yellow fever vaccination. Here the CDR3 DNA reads TGCGCCACCTCCTCAGGGGAGCGTTCACCCCTCCACTTT. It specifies CATSSGERSPLHF.